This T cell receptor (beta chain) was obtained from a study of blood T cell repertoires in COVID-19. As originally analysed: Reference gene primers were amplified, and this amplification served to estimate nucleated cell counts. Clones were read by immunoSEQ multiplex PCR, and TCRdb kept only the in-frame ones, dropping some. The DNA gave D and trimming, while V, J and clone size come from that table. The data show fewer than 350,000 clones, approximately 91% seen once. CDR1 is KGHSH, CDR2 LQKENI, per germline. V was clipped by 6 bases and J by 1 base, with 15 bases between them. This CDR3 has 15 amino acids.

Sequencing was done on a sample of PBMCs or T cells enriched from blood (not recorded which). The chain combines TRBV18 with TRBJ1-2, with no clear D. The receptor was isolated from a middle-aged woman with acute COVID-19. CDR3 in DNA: TGTGCCAGCTCCTCATCCGAGATCCGTAACTATGGCTACACCTTC. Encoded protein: CASSSSEIRNYGYTF.